This TCR beta chain was recovered during a study of T cell repertoires in cytomegalovirus infection. Study context: In public TCR beta signatures, there were indications of both CMV infection and matching HLA type.

TCRdb re-analysed the reads in MiXCR, keeping a single row per CDR3 protein. The profile shows about 97,000 distinct CDR3 sequences, about 17% of them singletons. From germline, CDR1 is MGHRA and CDR2 YSYEKL. Trimming left V 3 bases short and J 5 bases short, with 16 bases between. The CDR3 loop spans 15 amino acids. This clonotype was counted ten times or more. The receptor comes from a human donor in good health (CMV status not recorded). Some clones in this sample may be carry-over from other donors' samples. Specimen: PBMCs. This chain links TRBV4-1 with TRBJ1-1, with a tentative D call TRBD1 (5 bases). The CDR3 region has the DNA TGCGCCAGCAGCCACCCAAGGGGTAGAGAGACTGAAGCTTTCTTT. It is translated as CASSHPRGRETEAFF.